The rows below give T cell receptor beta chains drawn from one sample of a study of regulatory T cells in long-lasting Graves disease. One entry per CDR3 protein results from TCRdb running MiXCR on the multiplex PCR reads. The sample has more than 300,000 distinct CDR3 sequences, about 12% seen once. This sample also belongs to another study, concerning T cells in Graves' hyperthyroidism and ophthalmopathy.

The source material was peripheral blood mononuclear cells (PBMCs), sampled at new diagnosis, from a patient treated with antithyroid drugs. These receptors came from a woman between 18 and 29 years old with Graves disease. Each CDR3 is given with its conserved first and last residue. The D gene is left open where the match is weak. Clone size appears in some rows only: once, few, many, or a class for an expanded clone.

>TRBJ1-1|NA|13|TRBV19|many
CASSPEINTEAFF
TGTGCCAGTAGTCCGGAAATTAACACTGAAGCTTTCTTT
>TRBJ2-5|NA|17|TRBV6-1|many
CASRPIVGTEGFKTQYF
TGTGCCAGCAGACCCATCGTGGGTACCGAGGGCTTCAAGACCCAGTACTTC
>TRBJ1-1|NA|16|TRBV10-3|many
CAISEGPVRMNTEAFF
TGTGCCATCAGTGAGGGGCCGGTTCGCATGAACACTGAAGCTTTCTTT
>TRBJ2-3|TRBD2|17|TRBV5-1|many
CASSPGRGARGTDTQYF
TGCGCCAGCAGCCCCGGGCGGGGGGCGCGCGGCACAGATACGCAGTATTTT
>TRBJ2-1|NA|15|TRBV5-6|few
CASSVGLNSYNEQFF
TGTGCCAGCAGCGTGGGACTGAACTCCTACAATGAGCAGTTCTTC
>TRBJ2-2|NA|14|TRBV4-1|NA
CASSSPKTTRELFF
TGCGCCAGCAGCTCGCCTAAGACGACCCGGGAGCTGTTTTTT
>TRBJ2-3|NA|14|TRBV7-9|many
CASSLRGSTDTQYF
TGTGCCAGCAGCTTAAGAGGAAGCACAGATACGCAGTATTTT
>TRBJ2-6|NA|18|TRBV11-2|NA
CASSFPSKGGSGANVLTF
TGTGCCAGCAGCTTTCCTAGCAAAGGGGGCTCTGGGGCCAACGTCCTGACTTTC
>TRBJ2-7|NA|15|TRBV28|many
CASSDTRTTTYEQYF
TGTGCCAGCAGTGACACTAGGACCACGACCTACGAGCAGTACTTC
>TRBJ2-5|TRBD1|15|TRBV19|many
CASRPTGGSSRTQYF
TGTGCCAGTAGACCAACAGGGGGTTCCAGCCGGACCCAGTACTTC
>TRBJ2-4|TRBD2|15|TRBV7-9|many
CASSPGGGAKNIQYF
TGTGCCAGCAGTCCGGGCGGGGGGGCCAAAAACATTCAGTACTTC
>TRBJ2-5|NA|14|TRBV5-6|many
CASSFVSTPETQYF
TGTGCCAGCAGCTTCGTTTCCACGCCGGAGACCCAGTACTTC
>TRBJ1-6|NA|13|TRBV6-1|few
CASRQEYNSPLHF
TGTGCCAGCAGACAGGAGTATAATTCACCCCTCCACTTT
>TRBJ2-2|TRBD1|17|TRBV20-1|many
CSAARRQRGRHTGELFF
TGCAGTGCTGCGAGGCGCCAGAGGGGGCGACACACCGGGGAGCTGTTTTTT
>TRBJ2-5|NA|13|TRBV5-6|few
CASSTRGVETQYF
TGTGCCAGCAGCACCCGCGGGGTGGAGACCCAGTACTTC
>TRBJ1-1|NA|13|TRBV12-3/TRBV12-4|many
CATHWTENTEAFF
TGTGCCACCCACTGGACAGAGAACACTGAAGCTTTCTTT
>TRBJ1-2|NA|14|TRBV7-3|many
CASSESRFNYGYTF
TGTGCCAGCAGCGAGTCCCGATTCAACTATGGCTACACCTTC
>TRBJ2-2|NA|14|TRBV20-1|many
CSARELGGSGELFF
TGCAGTGCTAGAGAGTTGGGCGGGTCCGGGGAGCTGTTTTTT
>TRBJ2-5|TRBD1|12|TRBV29-1|many
CSVDNRGETQYF
TGCAGCGTTGACAACAGGGGGGAGACCCAGTACTTC
>TRBJ1-5|NA|15|TRBV7-8|NA
CASSLSRQGNQPQHF
TGTGCCAGCAGCTTATCAAGGCAGGGCAATCAGCCCCAGCATTTT
>TRBJ2-1|NA|15|TRBV18|few
CASSPRFFPNNEQFF
TGTGCCAGCTCACCACGTTTTTTCCCAAACAATGAGCAGTTCTTC
>TRBJ2-5|TRBD2|17|TRBV7-2|many
CASSLGWASGSGETQYF
TGTGCCAGCAGCTTAGGATGGGCTAGCGGGAGCGGGGAGACCCAGTACTTC
>TRBJ1-2|NA|16|TRBV7-2|many
CASRGALPPSNYGYTF
TGTGCCAGCAGGGGAGCACTACCCCCCTCTAACTATGGCTACACCTTC
>TRBJ2-2|NA|16|TRBV27|NA
CASSFRGGRVTGELFF
TGTGCCAGCAGTTTTCGAGGGGGGCGCGTCACCGGGGAGCTGTTTTTT
>TRBJ2-1|TRBD1|17|TRBV10-3|many
CAISELPVQGERDEQFF
TGTGCCATCAGTGAGCTCCCGGTTCAGGGGGAACGGGACGAGCAGTTCTTC
>TRBJ2-1|NA|14|TRBV20-1|many
CSAPRDSKYNEQFF
TGCAGTGCCCCTCGGGACTCCAAGTACAATGAGCAGTTCTTC
>TRBJ1-2|NA|14|TRBV7-9|NA
CASSLESATVGYTF
TGTGCCAGCAGCTTAGAATCAGCGACCGTAGGCTACACCTTC
>TRBJ2-1|TRBD2|17|TRBV24-1|many
CATSDFASGSSYNEQFF
TGTGCCACCAGTGATTTTGCCAGCGGGAGCTCCTACAATGAGCAGTTCTTC
>TRBJ2-3|TRBD1|15|TRBV28|many
CASSLGTGIGDTQYF
TGTGCCAGCAGTTTGGGGACAGGGATCGGAGATACGCAGTATTTT
>TRBJ2-7|NA|14|TRBV10-1|few
CASSEAGRSYEQYF
TGCGCCAGCAGTGAAGCTGGACGTTCCTACGAGCAGTACTTC
>TRBJ2-1|NA|15|TRBV3-1|many
CASSLPSGTRNEQFF
TGTGCCAGCAGCCTTCCCTCCGGGACCAGGAATGAGCAGTTCTTC
>TRBJ2-7|TRBD1|16|TRBV28|many
CASSMDPGQSSYEQYF
TGTGCCAGCAGTATGGACCCGGGACAGAGCTCCTACGAGCAGTACTTC
>TRBJ1-1|NA|15|TRBV5-4|NA
CASSLVSGLMTEAFF
TGTGCCAGCAGCTTGGTGTCAGGGCTTATGACTGAAGCTTTCTTT
>TRBJ2-3|TRBD1|13|TRBV20-1|few
CSAPSQGQHTQYF
TGCAGTGCTCCATCACAGGGACAGCATACGCAGTATTTT
>TRBJ2-1|NA|15|TRBV6-1|many
CARRTMRTAYNEQFF
TGTGCCAGACGTACCATGCGGACAGCCTACAATGAGCAGTTCTTC
>TRBJ1-2|NA|13|TRBV7-9|few
CASSPPGRHGYTF
TGTGCCAGCAGCCCGCCCGGCCGCCATGGCTACACCTTC
>TRBJ2-7|NA|16|TRBV30|NA
CAWTYPQGRISYEQYF
TGTGCCTGGACTTACCCGCAAGGCCGGATCTCCTACGAGCAGTACTTC
>TRBJ2-4|NA|15|TRBV28|many
CASSLREFGKNIQYF
TGTGCCAGCAGTTTACGGGAGTTTGGCAAAAACATTCAGTACTTC
>TRBJ1-6|NA|19|TRBV3-1|many
CASSQDGPGHGFSNSPLHF
TGTGCCAGCAGCCAAGATGGGCCGGGACACGGATTTTCTAATTCACCCCTCCACTTT
>TRBJ2-2|NA|11|TRBV10-3|many
CAIRTTGELFF
TGTGCCATCAGAACCACCGGGGAGCTGTTTTTT
>TRBJ2-1|TRBD2|16|TRBV12-3/TRBV12-4|many
CASSSRLAGGRREQFF
TGTGCCAGCAGTTCCCGACTAGCGGGGGGCCGCCGAGAGCAGTTCTTC
>TRBJ1-1|NA|14|TRBV4-2|few
CASSHQGSGPEAFF
TGTGCCAGCAGCCACCAAGGGAGCGGCCCTGAAGCTTTCTTT
>TRBJ1-2|TRBD1|13|TRBV4-2|many
CASSQTGERGYTF
TGTGCCAGCAGCCAGACAGGGGAGCGTGGCTACACCTTC
>TRBJ2-5|NA|16|TRBV12-3/TRBV12-4|many
CASSFGGRGLRETQYF
TGTGCCAGCAGTTTTGGAGGGAGGGGGCTTAGAGAGACCCAGTACTTC
>TRBJ2-4|TRBD2|18|TRBV28|few
CASSPGLAGEIGKNIQYF
TGTGCCAGCAGCCCGGGACTAGCGGGAGAAATAGGCAAAAACATTCAGTACTTC
>TRBJ2-7|NA|16|TRBV6-2/TRBV6-3|NA
CASSYGTPRSSYEQYF
TGTGCCAGCAGTTACGGGACTCCAAGGAGCTCCTACGAGCAGTACTTC
>TRBJ1-6|TRBD1|15|TRBV12-3/TRBV12-4|many
CASSRGGTGASPLHF
TGTGCCAGCAGTAGGGGAGGGACAGGGGCTTCACCCCTCCACTTT
>TRBJ2-2|TRBD2|14|TRBV9|many
CASPSGGADGELFF
TGTGCCAGCCCGAGCGGGGGGGCGGACGGGGAGCTGTTTTTT
>TRBJ2-7|NA|15|TRBV13|many
CASSFRSSGSYEQYF
TGTGCCAGCAGCTTTAGATCGAGCGGCTCCTACGAGCAGTACTTC
>TRBJ1-5|NA|14|TRBV19|NA
CASSPRGWEQPQHF
TGTGCCAGTAGTCCCAGGGGTTGGGAACAGCCCCAGCATTTT
>TRBJ2-1|TRBD2|18|TRBV10-3|many
CAISDPTSGATGYNEQFF
TGTGCCATCAGTGACCCGACTAGCGGGGCCACTGGTTACAATGAGCAGTTCTTC
>TRBJ2-7|NA|15|TRBV6-1|many
CASRRTVRPSYEQYF
TGTGCCAGCAGACGTACAGTCCGCCCCTCCTACGAGCAGTACTTC
>TRBJ1-1|NA|13|TRBV7-2|NA
CASSQQPNTEAFF
TGTGCCAGCAGCCAACAGCCGAACACTGAAGCTTTCTTT
>TRBJ1-1|NA|13|TRBV27|many
CASSWGLNTEAFF
TGTGCCAGCAGTTGGGGGCTGAACACTGAAGCTTTCTTT